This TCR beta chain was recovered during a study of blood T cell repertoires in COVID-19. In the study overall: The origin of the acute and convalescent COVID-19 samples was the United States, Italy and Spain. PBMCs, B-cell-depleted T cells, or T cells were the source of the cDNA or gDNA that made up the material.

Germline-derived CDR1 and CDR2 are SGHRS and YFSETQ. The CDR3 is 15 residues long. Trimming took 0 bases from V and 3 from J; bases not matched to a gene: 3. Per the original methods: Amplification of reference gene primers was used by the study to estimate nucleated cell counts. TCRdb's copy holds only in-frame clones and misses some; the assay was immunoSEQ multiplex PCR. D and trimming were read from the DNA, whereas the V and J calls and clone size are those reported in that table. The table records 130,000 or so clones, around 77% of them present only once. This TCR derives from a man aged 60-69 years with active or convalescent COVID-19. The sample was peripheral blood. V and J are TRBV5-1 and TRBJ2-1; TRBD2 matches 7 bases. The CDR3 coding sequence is TGCGCCAGCAGCTTGGGGAGCGGGAACTACAATGAGCAGTTCTTC. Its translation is CASSLGSGNYNEQFF.